This T cell receptor (beta chain) appears in the sequencing data of a study of T cell responses to AZD1222 COVID-19 vaccine. Germline values: CDR1 SGHTA, CDR2 FQGTGA. The length of the CDR3 is 15 residues. The J segment lost 2 bases and the V segment lost 5 bases, leaving 7 bases of the junction unmatched. The data were produced by immunoSEQ multiplex PCR, yet TCRdb's version contains in-frame clones alone and is incomplete. Here the sample spans some 100,000 clones, more than 75% being singletons. Second-dose timings of about 4 or about 12 weeks were pooled. Study-wide results and caveats: Clonal diversity was possibly underestimated; the donors were predominantly white British and more often female.

This clone was observed a single time. The target antigen is unknown. This chain connects TRBV7-3 to TRBJ2-3; 7 nucleotides align to TRBD2. The source was peripheral blood, collected 28 days after the second AZD1222 dose. The TCR sequence derives from an adult who received the AZD1222 COVID-19 vaccine. For the CDR3, the DNA is TGTGCCAGCAGCCGTACTAGCGTAGTCACAGATACGCAGTATTTT. Its translation: CASSRTSVVTDTQYF.